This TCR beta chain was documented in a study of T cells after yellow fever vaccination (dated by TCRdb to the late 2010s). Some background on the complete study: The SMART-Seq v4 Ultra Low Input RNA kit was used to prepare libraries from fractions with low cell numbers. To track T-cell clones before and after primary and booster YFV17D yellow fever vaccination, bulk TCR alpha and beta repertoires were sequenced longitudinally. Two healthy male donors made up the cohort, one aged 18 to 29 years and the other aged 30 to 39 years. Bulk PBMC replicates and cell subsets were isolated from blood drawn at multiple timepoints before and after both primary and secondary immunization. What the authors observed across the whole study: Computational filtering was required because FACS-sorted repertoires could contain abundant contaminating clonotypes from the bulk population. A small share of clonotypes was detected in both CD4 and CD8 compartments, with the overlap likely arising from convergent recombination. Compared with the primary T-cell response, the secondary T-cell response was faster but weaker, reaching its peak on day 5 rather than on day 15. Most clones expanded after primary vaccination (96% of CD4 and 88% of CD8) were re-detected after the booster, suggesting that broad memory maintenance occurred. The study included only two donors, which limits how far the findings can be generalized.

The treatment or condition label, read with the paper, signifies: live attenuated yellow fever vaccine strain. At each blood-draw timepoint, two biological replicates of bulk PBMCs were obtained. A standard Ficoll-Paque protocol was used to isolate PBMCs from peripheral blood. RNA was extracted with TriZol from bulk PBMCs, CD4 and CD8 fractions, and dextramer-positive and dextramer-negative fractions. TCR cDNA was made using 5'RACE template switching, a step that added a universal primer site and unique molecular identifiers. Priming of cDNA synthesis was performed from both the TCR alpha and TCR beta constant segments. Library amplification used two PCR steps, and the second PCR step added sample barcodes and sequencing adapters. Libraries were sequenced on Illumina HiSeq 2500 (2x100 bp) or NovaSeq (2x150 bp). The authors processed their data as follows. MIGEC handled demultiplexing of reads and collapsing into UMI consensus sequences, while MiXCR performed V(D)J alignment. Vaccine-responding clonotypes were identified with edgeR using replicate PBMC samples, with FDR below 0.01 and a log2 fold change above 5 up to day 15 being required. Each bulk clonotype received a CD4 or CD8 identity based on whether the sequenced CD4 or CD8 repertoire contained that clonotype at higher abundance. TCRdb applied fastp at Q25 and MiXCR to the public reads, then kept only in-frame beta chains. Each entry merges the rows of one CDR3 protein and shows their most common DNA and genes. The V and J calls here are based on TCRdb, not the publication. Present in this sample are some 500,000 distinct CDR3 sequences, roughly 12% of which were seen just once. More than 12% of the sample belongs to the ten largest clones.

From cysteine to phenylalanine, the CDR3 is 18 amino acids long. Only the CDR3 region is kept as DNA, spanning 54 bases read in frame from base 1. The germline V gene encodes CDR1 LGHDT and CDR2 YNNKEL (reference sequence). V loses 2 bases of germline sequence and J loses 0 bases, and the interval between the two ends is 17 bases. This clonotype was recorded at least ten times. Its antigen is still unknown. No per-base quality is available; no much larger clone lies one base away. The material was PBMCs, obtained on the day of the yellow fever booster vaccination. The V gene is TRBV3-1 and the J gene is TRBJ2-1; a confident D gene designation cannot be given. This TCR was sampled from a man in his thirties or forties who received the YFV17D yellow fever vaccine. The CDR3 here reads CASSQKTTLLRSYNEQFF. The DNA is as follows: TGTGCCAGCAGCCAAAAGACCACACTACTGCGCTCCTACAATGAGCAGTTCTTC.